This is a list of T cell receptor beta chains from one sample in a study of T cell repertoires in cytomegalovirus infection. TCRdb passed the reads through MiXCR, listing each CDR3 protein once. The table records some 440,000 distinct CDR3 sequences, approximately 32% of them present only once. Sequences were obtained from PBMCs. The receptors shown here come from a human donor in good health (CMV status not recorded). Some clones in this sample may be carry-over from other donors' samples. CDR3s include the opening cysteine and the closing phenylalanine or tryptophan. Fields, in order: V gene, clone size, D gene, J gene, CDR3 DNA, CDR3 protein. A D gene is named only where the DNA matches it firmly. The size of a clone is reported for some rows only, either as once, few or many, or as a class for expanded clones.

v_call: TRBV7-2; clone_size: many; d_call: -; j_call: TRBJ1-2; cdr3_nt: TGTGCCAGCAGCCCTCCACGGTTTATCTATGGCTACACCTTC; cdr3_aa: CASSPPRFIYGYTF
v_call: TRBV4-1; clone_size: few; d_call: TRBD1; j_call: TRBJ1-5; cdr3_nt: TGCGCCAGCAGCCAATACCTGGGACAGAACACTCAGCCCCAGCATTTT; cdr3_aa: CASSQYLGQNTQPQHF
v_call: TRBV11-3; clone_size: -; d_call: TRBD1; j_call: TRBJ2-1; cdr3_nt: TGTGCCAGCAGCTCCAGGACAGGGCACAATGAGCAGTTCTTC; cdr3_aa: CASSSRTGHNEQFF
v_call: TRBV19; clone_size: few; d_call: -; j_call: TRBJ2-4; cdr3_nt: TGTGCCAGTAGGGGCCAAGGCGGGGCGATTCTAGCCAAAAACATTCAGTACTTC; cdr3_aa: CASRGQGGAILAKNIQYF
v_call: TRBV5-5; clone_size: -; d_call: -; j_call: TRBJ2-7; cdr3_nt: TGTGCCAGCAAGTACCAGACAGGATCGAACGAGCAGTACTTC; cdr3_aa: CASKYQTGSNEQYF
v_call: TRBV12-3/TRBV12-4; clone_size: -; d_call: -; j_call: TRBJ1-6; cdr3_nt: TGTGCCAGCAGGGCAGGGGAATCACCCCTCCACTTT; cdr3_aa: CASRAGESPLHF
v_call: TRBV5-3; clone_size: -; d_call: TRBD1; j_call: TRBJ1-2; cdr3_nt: TGTGCCAGCAGCCACATGACAGGGGAGTATGGCTACACCTTC; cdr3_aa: CASSHMTGEYGYTF
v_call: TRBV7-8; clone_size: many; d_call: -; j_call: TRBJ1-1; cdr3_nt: TGTGCCAGCAGCTTACCGGGGGCGGGCGCTTTCTTT; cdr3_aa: CASSLPGAGAFF
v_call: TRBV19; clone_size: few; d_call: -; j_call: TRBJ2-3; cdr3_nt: TGTGCCAGTGGTTGGTCGAACACAGATACGCAGTATTTT; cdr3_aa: CASGWSNTDTQYF
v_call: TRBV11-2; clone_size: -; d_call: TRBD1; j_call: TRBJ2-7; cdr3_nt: TGTGCCAGCAGCAAGAGGGACAGGGGAGTGTACGAGCAGTACTTC; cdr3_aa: CASSKRDRGVYEQYF
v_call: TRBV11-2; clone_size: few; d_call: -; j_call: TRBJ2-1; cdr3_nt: TGTGCCAGCAGCTACCGGCCTACTCTCGGCAATGAGCAGTTCTTC; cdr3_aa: CASSYRPTLGNEQFF
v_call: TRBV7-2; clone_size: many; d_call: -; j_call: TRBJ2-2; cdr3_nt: TGTGCCAGCAGACCGTGGGGCGGGGGCAACACCGGGGAGCTGTTTTTT; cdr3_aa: CASRPWGGGNTGELFF
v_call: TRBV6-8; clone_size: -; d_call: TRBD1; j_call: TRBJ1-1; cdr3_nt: TGTGCCAGCAGTCCGACAGGGATCGGCACTGAAGCTTTCTTT; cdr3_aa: CASSPTGIGTEAFF
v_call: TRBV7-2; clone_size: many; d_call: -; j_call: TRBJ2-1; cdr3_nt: TGTGCCAGCAGCTTAGAGGGGACATGGGACAATGAGCAGTTCTTC; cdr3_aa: CASSLEGTWDNEQFF
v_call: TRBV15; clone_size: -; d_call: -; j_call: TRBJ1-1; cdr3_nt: TGTGCCACCAGCAGAGCCCCAGGGACGAACACTGAAGCTTTCTTT; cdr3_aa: CATSRAPGTNTEAFF
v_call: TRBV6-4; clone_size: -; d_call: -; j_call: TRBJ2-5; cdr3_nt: TGTGCCACCTACAGCAGACTACAAGAGACCCAGTACTTC; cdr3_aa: CATYSRLQETQYF
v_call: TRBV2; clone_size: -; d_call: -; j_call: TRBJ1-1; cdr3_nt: TGTGCCAGCAGTGATCCTAGGGGCGCGGGCACTGAAGCTTTCTTT; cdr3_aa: CASSDPRGAGTEAFF
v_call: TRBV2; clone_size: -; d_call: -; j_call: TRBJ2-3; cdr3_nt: TGTGCCACCTGCAGGGACCAACACCTCACAGATACGCAGTATTTT; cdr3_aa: CATCRDQHLTDTQYF
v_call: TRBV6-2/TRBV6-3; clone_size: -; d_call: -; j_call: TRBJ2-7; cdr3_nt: TGTGCCAGCAGCCGACAGTCCTACGAGCAGTACTTC; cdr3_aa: CASSRQSYEQYF
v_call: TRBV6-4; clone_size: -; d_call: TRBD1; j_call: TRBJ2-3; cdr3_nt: TGTGCCAGCAGTGACAGGGGGCAATCAGATACGCAGTATTTT; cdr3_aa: CASSDRGQSDTQYF
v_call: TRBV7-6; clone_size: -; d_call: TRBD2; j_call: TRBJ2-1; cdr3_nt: TGTGCCAGCAGCAAGAGCGGGGGGGCCGGGAATGAGCAGTTCTTC; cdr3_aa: CASSKSGGAGNEQFF
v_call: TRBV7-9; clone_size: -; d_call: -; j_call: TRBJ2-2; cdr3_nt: TGTGCCAGCAGCCCGGATCACACCGGGGAGCTGTTTTTT; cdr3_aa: CASSPDHTGELFF
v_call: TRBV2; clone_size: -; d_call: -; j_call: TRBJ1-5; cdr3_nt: TGTGCCAGCAGTGAAAGATGGTGGGGAGGGTTTTCACCCGTCAGCAATCAGCCCCAGCATTTT; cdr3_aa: CASSERWWGGFSPVSNQPQHF
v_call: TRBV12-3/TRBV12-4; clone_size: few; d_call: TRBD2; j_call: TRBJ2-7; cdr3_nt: TGTGCCAGCAGTTTTTTGCGGGGGGCCTACGAGCAGTACTTC; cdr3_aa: CASSFLRGAYEQYF
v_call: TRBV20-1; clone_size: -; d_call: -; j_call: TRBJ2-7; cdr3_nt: TGCAGTGCTTCAGACAGCCTATTGTCCTACGAGCAGTACTTC; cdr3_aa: CSASDSLLSYEQYF
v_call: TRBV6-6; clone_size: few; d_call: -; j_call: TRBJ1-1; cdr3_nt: TGTGCCAGCAGTTACCAAGGATTGGGCCCCGGTTCTGAAGCTTTCTTT; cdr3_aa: CASSYQGLGPGSEAFF
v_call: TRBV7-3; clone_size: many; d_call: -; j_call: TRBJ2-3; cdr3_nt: TGTGCCAGCAGCTTAATGGCTACGCCCACAGATACGCAGTATTTT; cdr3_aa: CASSLMATPTDTQYF
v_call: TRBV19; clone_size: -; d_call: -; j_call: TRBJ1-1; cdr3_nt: TGTGCCAGTAGTATAAGCGATGGGGACGTGAACACTGAAGCTTTCTTT; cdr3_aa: CASSISDGDVNTEAFF
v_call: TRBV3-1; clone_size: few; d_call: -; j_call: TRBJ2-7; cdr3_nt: TGTGCCAGCAGCCAAGATTGGTCTAGCGACGAGCAGTACTTC; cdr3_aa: CASSQDWSSDEQYF
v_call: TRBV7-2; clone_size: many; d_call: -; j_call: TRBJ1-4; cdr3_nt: TGTGCCAGCAGCCCCCTAGGCGCGGGGGTTTATAATGAAAAACTGTTTTTT; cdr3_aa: CASSPLGAGVYNEKLFF
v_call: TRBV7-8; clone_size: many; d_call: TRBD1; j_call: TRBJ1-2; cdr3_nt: TGTGCCAGCAGCTACCGGGGGGAGGACAGGGGAGGCGGCTACACCTTC; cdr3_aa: CASSYRGEDRGGGYTF
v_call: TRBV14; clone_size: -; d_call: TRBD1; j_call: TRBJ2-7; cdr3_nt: TGTGCCAGCAGCCGCGGGACAGGGGGCATCTCCCTCCCCTACGAGCAGTACTTC; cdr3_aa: CASSRGTGGISLPYEQYF
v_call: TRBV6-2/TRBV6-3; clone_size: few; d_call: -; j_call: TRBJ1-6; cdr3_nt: TGTGCCAGCAGTTTCCCGAGGTCCCCTCGGGAGTTGGGAAATTCACCCCTCCACTTT; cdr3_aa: CASSFPRSPRELGNSPLHF
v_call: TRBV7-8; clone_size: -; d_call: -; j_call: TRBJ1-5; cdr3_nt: TGTGCCAGCAGCAACACAGGGATGGGAGGAAAGCCCCAGCATTTT; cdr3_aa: CASSNTGMGGKPQHF
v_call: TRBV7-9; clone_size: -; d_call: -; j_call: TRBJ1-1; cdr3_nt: TGTGCCAGCAGCTTAGCGGGACGGAACACTGAAGATTTCTTT; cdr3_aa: CASSLAGRNTEDFF
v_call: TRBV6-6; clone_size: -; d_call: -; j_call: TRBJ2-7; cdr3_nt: TGTGCCAGCAGTGACACAGGGAGGAAGGGCGAGCAGTACTTC; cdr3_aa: CASSDTGRKGEQYF
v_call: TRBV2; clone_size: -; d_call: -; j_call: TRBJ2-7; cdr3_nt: TGTGCCGGCCTTGACGGAGTATTATCAAGGGAGCAGTACTTC; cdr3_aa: CAGLDGVLSREQYF
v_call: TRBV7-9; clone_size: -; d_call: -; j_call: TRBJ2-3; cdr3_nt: TGTGCCAGCAGGGGCCCTAAGTGGACAGATACGCAGTATTTT; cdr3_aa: CASRGPKWTDTQYF
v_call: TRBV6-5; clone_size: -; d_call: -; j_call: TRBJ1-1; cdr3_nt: TGTGCCAGCAGACGCGGAGCAGGGAACATGAACACTGAAGCTTTCTTT; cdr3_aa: CASRRGAGNMNTEAFF
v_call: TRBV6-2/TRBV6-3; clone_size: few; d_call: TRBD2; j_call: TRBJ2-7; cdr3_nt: TGTGCCAGCACCCTAGCGGGGGGCCGTCGCGAGCAGTACTTC; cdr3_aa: CASTLAGGRREQYF
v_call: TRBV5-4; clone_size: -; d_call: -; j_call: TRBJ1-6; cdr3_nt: TGTGCCAGCAGCTTTGGTCAATTTAATTCACCCCTCCACTTT; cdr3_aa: CASSFGQFNSPLHF
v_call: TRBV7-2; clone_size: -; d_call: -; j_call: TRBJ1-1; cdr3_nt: TGTGCCAGCAGCTCAGCCGTGGGATCTGAAGCTTTCTTT; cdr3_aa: CASSSAVGSEAFF
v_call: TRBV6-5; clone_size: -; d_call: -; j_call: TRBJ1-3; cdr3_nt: TGTGCCACCACCGTCTTCGGGGCGCGGGTGTCTGGAAACACCATATATTTT; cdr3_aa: CATTVFGARVSGNTIYF
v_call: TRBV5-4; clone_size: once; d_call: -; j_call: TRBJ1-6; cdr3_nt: TGTGCCAGCAGCGCAAGCTTTAGTGTAAATTCACCCCTCCACTTT; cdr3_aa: CASSASFSVNSPLHF